This passage covers 5 T cell receptor beta chains from one sample sequenced in a study of shared clonotypes between healthy human individuals. Clones were read by immunoSEQ multiplex PCR, and TCRdb kept only the in-frame ones, dropping some. The sample records some 2,000,000 clones, about 95% being singletons. Naive CD8 cells, CD45RO-negative and positively selected for CCR7, excluded terminally differentiated effector memory CD45RA+ cells. The specimen was naive CD8+ T cells sorted from blood. These receptors were taken from a man younger than 35 in good health.

The rearrangement links TRBV9 to TRBJ2-1; TRBD1 is a possible D gene (5 bases). V was clipped by 0 bases and J by 10 bases, with 11 bases between them. This CDR3 contains 13 residues. Germline CDR1 SGDLS, CDR2 YYNGEE. In nucleotides, the CDR3 is TGTGCCAGCAGCGTAGGGGGCCACGGGGAGCAGTTCTTC. Protein sequence: CASSVGGHGEQFF.

This clone was recorded only once. The chain carries TRBV5-6 and TRBJ2-3; 7 nucleotides agree with TRBD2. The CDR3 extends over 16 amino acids. CDR1 is SGHDT, CDR2 YYEEEE, per germline. Trimming cost V 2 bases and J 0 bases; bases outside gene matches: 6. The CDR3 nucleotides are TGTGCCAGCAGCTTCGAAGCGGGGATTAGCACAGATACGCAGTATTTT. Translating gives CASSFEAGISTDTQYF. The variable domain in full, completed from reference TRBV5-6 and TRBJ2-3, reads DAGVTQSPTHLIKTRGQQVTLRCSPKSGHDTVSWYQQALGQGPQFIFQYYEEEERQRGNFPDRFSGHQFPNYSSELNVNALLLGDSALYLCASSFEAGISTDTQYFGPGTRLTVL.

This clone appeared once. The V call is TRBV10-3, the J call TRBJ2-1, with D perhaps matching TRBD1 or TRBD2 (5 bases each). V dropped 3 bases and J dropped 9 bases, with 6 bases sitting between them. Germline CDR1 reads ENHRY; CDR2 reads SYGVKD. CDR3 size: 11 residues. The CDR3 nucleotides are TGTGCCATCAGTGAAGGGACTGAGCAGTTCTTC. Translating gives CAISEGTEQFF.

As for this clone: This sample also contains other DNA sequences that code for the same CDR3. This chain joins TRBV4-1 and TRBJ2-5; D is perhaps TRBD1 or TRBD2 (5 bases each). Germline lookup yields CDR1 MGHRA and CDR2 YSYEKL. V lost 1 base and J 5 bases, leaving 5 bases between the germline ends. The CDR3 extends over 12 amino acids. CDR3 residues: CASSQGGETQYF. The CDR3, as DNA: TGCGCCAGCAGCCAAGGGGGGGAGACCCAGTACTTC.

The V and J genes are TRBV6-6 and TRBJ1-1; D not certain. Germline V gene sequence: CDR1 MNHNY, CDR2 SVGAGI (reference sequence). V was clipped by 0 bases and J by 6 bases, with 5 bases between them. The CDR3 loop spans 12 amino acids. CDR3 loop: CASSYSSSEAFF. In DNA form, the CDR3 reads TGTGCCAGCAGTTACTCGTCTTCTGAAGCTTTCTTT.